The rows below give T cell receptor beta chains drawn from one sample of a study of blood T cell repertoires in COVID-19. The table came from immunoSEQ multiplex PCR; TCRdb's copy has only in-frame clones and leaves some out. The sample has 200,000 to 250,000 clones, 70% to 90% seen once; the top ten hold less than 4.5%. Material for sequencing was PBMCs or T cells enriched from blood (not recorded which). The source of these receptors is a woman aged 40 to 50 with acute COVID-19. Each CDR3 is given with its conserved first and last residue. Each record gives: D gene, J gene, V gene, clone size, CDR3 protein, CDR3 DNA. A D gene is named only where the DNA matches it firmly. For some rows the clone size is stated as once, few or many, or as a class when expanded; others skip it.

>TRBD2|TRBJ2-1|TRBV7-2|NA
CASSLGLAGSEQFF
TGTGCCAGCAGCTTAGGACTAGCGGGTAGTGAGCAGTTCTTC
>NA|TRBJ2-1|TRBV12-2|medium-sized
CASRLGAGGTLYNEQFF
TGTGCAAGTCGCTTGGGTGCGGGGGGCACTCTCTACAATGAGCAGTTCTTC
>TRBD1|TRBJ1-4|TRBV29-1|few
CSALDRGGNKLFF
TGCAGCGCTTTGGACAGGGGGGGGAACAAACTGTTTTTT
>NA|TRBJ2-1|TRBV2|NA
CASSEILEDNEQFF
TGTGCCAGCAGTGAGATTCTAGAAGATAATGAGCAGTTCTTC
>TRBD1|TRBJ1-4|TRBV11-2|NA
CASSRTGTGSEKLFF
TGTGCCAGCAGTCGAACCGGGACAGGTAGCGAAAAACTGTTTTTT
>NA|TRBJ1-2|TRBV11-2|NA
CASSLPRGLDGYTF
TGTGCCAGCAGCTTACCACGGGGTTTGGATGGCTACACCTTC
>NA|TRBJ1-1|TRBV27|NA
CASSLFPASTEAFF
TGTGCCAGCAGTTTATTCCCCGCGTCAACTGAAGCTTTCTTT
>TRBD1|TRBJ1-1|TRBV25-1|NA
CASRTGGSYTEAFF
TGTGCCAGCAGGACAGGGGGCAGCTACACTGAAGCTTTCTTT
>NA|TRBJ2-2|TRBV2|NA
CASSEIGTGELFF
TGTGCCAGCTCTGAGATCGGCACCGGGGAGCTGTTTTTT
>TRBD1|TRBJ1-6|TRBV19|NA
CASSPGGQVGGYNSPLHF
TGTGCCAGTAGTCCTGGGGGACAGGTGGGGGGATATAATTCACCCCTCCACTTT
>NA|TRBJ1-3|TRBV7-9|NA
CASSSTGLSGNTIYF
TGTGCCAGCAGCTCGACAGGCCTCTCTGGAAACACCATATATTTT
>TRBD1|TRBJ2-2|TRBV7-9|NA
CASSSATGGFGELFF
TGTGCCAGCAGCTCAGCGACAGGGGGCTTCGGGGAGCTGTTTTTT
>TRBD2|TRBJ2-1|TRBV27|NA
CASSPGLAGGKGNEQFF
TGTGCCAGCAGTCCAGGACTAGCGGGGGGCAAGGGGAATGAGCAGTTCTTC
>NA|TRBJ1-3|TRBV23-1|once
CASSHNGEAGNTIYF
TGCGCCAGCAGTCATAACGGAGAGGCTGGAAACACCATATATTTT
>NA|TRBJ2-5|TRBV7-9|NA
CASSPAGRGPQETQYF
TGTGCCAGCAGCCCCGCCGGGCGGGGGCCACAGGAGACCCAGTACTTC
>NA|TRBJ2-1|TRBV28|NA
CASSILRGEEQFF
TGTGCCAGCAGCATACTAAGGGGTGAGGAGCAGTTCTTC
>NA|TRBJ1-1|TRBV6-1|NA
CASSENGMNTEAFF
TGTGCCAGCAGTGAAAATGGCATGAACACTGAAGCTTTCTTT
>TRBD2|TRBJ2-6|TRBV7-9|NA
CASPNRGVSSGANVLTF
TGTGCCAGCCCGAACCGGGGGGTCTCCTCTGGGGCCAACGTCCTGACTTTC
>TRBD1|TRBJ1-2|TRBV11-2|NA
CASMKGPGQGNYGYTF
TGTGCCAGCATGAAGGGGCCGGGACAGGGGAACTATGGCTACACCTTC
>TRBD2|TRBJ2-3|TRBV2|once
CASKNSGGGTDTQYF
TGTGCCAGCAAGAATAGCGGGGGTGGCACAGATACGCAGTATTTT
>NA|TRBJ2-1|TRBV9|once
CASSAGSYNEQFF
TGTGCCAGCAGCGCCGGGTCCTACAATGAGCAGTTCTTC
>TRBD2|TRBJ2-1|TRBV3-1/TRBV3-2|once
CASGGAGEYNEQFF
TGTGCCAGCGGCGGGGCGGGGGAATACAATGAGCAGTTCTTC
>NA|TRBJ1-2|TRBV7-2|few
CASSPGSDYGYTF
TGTGCCAGCAGCCCCGGGAGTGATTATGGCTACACCTTC
>NA|TRBJ2-6|TRBV27|NA
CASSLFGSGANVLTF
TGTGCCAGCAGTTTATTCGGCTCTGGGGCCAACGTCCTGACTTTC
>TRBD1|TRBJ2-6|TRBV6-5|NA
CASSYGTGAGANVLTF
TGTGCCAGCAGTTACGGGACAGGGGCTGGGGCCAACGTCCTGACTTTC
>NA|TRBJ1-1|TRBV28|NA
CASMRGGQNTEAFF
TGTGCCAGCATGAGGGGAGGACAGAACACTGAAGCTTTCTTT
>TRBD1|TRBJ1-5|TRBV5-1|NA
CASSPDRGDQPQHF
TGCGCCAGCAGCCCGGACAGGGGGGATCAGCCCCAGCATTTT
>NA|TRBJ1-1|TRBV7-2|NA
CAGALAGNTEAFF
TGTGCCGGGGCTCTGGCAGGGAACACTGAAGCTTTCTTT
>TRBD1|TRBJ1-1|TRBV9|NA
CASSVGDRAIGDTEAFF
TGTGCCAGCAGCGTAGGGGACAGGGCTATTGGGGACACTGAAGCTTTCTTT
>NA|TRBJ1-5|TRBV6-5|NA
CASSYSIAGEQPQHF
TGTGCCAGCAGTTACTCGATAGCAGGGGAACAGCCCCAGCATTTT
>NA|TRBJ1-1|TRBV2|NA
CASGRGQTEAFF
TGTGCCAGCGGGCGGGGGCAGACTGAAGCTTTCTTT
>NA|TRBJ1-6|TRBV9|once
CASSVGGLPSYNSPLHF
TGTGCCAGCAGCGTAGGGGGGCTACCATCCTATAATTCACCCCTCCACTTT
>TRBD1|TRBJ1-2|TRBV6-2/TRBV6-3|NA
CASSTGVVYGYTF
TGTGCCAGCAGTACAGGGGTCGTCTATGGCTACACCTTC
>NA|TRBJ1-1|TRBV5-1|NA
CASSFKQNTEAFF
TGCGCCAGCAGCTTTAAACAGAACACTGAAGCTTTCTTT
>NA|TRBJ2-7|TRBV7-2|NA
CASSPAGISYEQYF
TGTGCCAGCAGCCCCGCGGGCATCTCCTACGAGCAGTACTTC
>TRBD1|TRBJ1-6|TRBV7-8|NA
CASSLATGWNSPLHF
TGTGCCAGCAGCTTAGCGACAGGGTGGAATTCACCCCTCCACTTT
>TRBD2|TRBJ2-2|TRBV7-9|few
CASSRPGLEAGELFF
TGTGCCAGCAGCCGCCCGGGACTAGAGGCCGGGGAGCTGTTTTTT
>NA|TRBJ1-1|TRBV7-2|NA
CASSLRDTGWYAEAFF
TGTGCCAGCAGCTTAAGGGATACAGGGTGGTACGCTGAAGCTTTCTTT
>TRBD1|TRBJ1-2|TRBV5-1|NA
CASRKTGGSGYTF
TGCGCCAGCAGGAAAACAGGGGGCAGTGGCTACACCTTC
>NA|TRBJ2-3|TRBV14|NA
CASSQDLRTDTQYF
TGTGCCAGCAGCCAAGACCTTCGCACAGATACGCAGTATTTT
>NA|TRBJ2-3|TRBV5-6|NA
CASSLRGGSTDTQYF
TGTGCCAGCAGCTTGCGTGGGGGGAGCACAGATACGCAGTATTTT
>TRBD2|TRBJ2-1|TRBV5-1|NA
CASSLSGGALRVF
TGCGCCAGCAGCCTCAGCGGGGGGGCCCTACGGGTCTTC
>TRBD1|TRBJ1-6|TRBV3-1/TRBV3-2|few
CASSQDWGTGNNSPLHF
TGTGCCAGCAGCCAAGATTGGGGGACAGGGAATAATTCACCCCTCCACTTT
>NA|TRBJ2-1|TRBV18|NA
CASSPLLYNEQFF
TGTGCCAGCTCACCGCTCCTATACAATGAGCAGTTCTTC
>TRBD1|TRBJ2-3|TRBV11-1|NA
CASSLGQGADTQYF
TGTGCCAGCAGCTTAGGACAGGGGGCAGATACGCAGTATTTT